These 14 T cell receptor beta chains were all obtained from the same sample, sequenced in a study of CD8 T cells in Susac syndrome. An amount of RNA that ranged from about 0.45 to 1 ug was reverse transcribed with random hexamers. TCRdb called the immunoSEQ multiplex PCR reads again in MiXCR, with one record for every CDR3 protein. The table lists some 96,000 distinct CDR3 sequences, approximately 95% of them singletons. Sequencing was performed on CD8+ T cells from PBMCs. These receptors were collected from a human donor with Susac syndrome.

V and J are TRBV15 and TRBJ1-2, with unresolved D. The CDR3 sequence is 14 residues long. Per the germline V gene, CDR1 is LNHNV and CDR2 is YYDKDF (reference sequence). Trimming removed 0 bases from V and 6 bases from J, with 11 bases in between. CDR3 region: CATSRDSGSNGYTF. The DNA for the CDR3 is TGTGCCACCAGCAGAGATTCCGGGTCCAATGGCTACACCTTC.

CDR3 sequence (DNA): TGTGCCAGCAGCTTAGGGCTAAGGGACATTCAGTACTTC. Its translation: CASSLGLRDIQYF. The rearrangement joins TRBV13 to TRBJ2-4, with D unclear. The CDR3 has 13 amino acids. Germline V lookup: CDR1 PRHDT, CDR2 FYEKMQ (reference sequence). V lost 0 bases and J lost 8, with 8 bases in between. Looking up the rest from reference TRBV13 and TRBJ2-4 gives the full variable domain: AAGVIQSPRHLIKEKRETATLKCYPIPRHDTVYWYQQGPGQDPQFLISFYEKMQSDKGSIPDRFSAQQFSDYHSELNMSSLELGDSALYFCASSLGLRDIQYFGAGTRLSVL.

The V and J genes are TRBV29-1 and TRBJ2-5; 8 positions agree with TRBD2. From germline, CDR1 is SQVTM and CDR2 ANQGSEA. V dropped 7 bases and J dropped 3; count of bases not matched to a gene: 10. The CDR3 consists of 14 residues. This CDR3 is CSGRGLGDEETQYF. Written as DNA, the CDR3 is TGCAGCGGGAGGGGACTAGGGGATGAAGAGACCCAGTACTTC.

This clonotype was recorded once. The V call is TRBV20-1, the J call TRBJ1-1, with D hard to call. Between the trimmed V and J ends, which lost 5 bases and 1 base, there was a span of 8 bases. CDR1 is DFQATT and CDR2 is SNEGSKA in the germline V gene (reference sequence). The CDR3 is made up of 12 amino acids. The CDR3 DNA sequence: TGCAGTGCTCCCTGGGGGAACACTGAAGCTTTCTTT. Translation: CSAPWGNTEAFF.

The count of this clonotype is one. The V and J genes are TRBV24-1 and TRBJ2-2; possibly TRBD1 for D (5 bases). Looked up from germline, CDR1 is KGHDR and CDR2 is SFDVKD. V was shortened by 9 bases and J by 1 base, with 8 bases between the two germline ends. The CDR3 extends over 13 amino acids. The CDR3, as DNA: TGTGCCACCGGTGGACAGAACACCGGGGAGCTGTTTTTT. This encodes CATGGQNTGELFF.

The CDR3 is CASSAGGGFTGELFF. The CDR3 bases are TGTGCCAGCAGTGCAGGGGGCGGATTTACCGGGGAGCTGTTTTTT. The chain uses TRBV2 and TRBJ2-2; 8 nucleotides line up with TRBD1. Germline-derived CDR1 and CDR2 are SNHLY and FYNNEI. The CDR3 is 15 amino acids. V lost 4 bases and J lost 5; bases outside the gene matches: 6.

This CDR3 reads CASSQVSRPGGPNYNEQFF. DNA of the CDR3: TGTGCCAGCAGCCAAGTAAGCCGACCCGGGGGGCCCAACTACAATGAGCAGTTCTTC. V gene TRBV3-1 combines with J gene TRBJ2-1, with a weak D call TRBD2 (7 bases). The CDR3 extends over 19 amino acids. Germline assignment: CDR1 LGHDT and CDR2 YNNKEL (reference sequence). V was clipped by 1 base and J by 3 bases, with 22 bases between them.

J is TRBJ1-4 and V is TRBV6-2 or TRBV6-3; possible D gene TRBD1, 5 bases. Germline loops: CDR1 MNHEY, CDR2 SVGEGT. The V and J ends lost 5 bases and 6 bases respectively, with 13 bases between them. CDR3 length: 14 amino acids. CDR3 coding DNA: TGTGCCAGCAGTCAAACGCGAGGGGATGAAAAACTGTTTTTT. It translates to CASSQTRGDEKLFF.

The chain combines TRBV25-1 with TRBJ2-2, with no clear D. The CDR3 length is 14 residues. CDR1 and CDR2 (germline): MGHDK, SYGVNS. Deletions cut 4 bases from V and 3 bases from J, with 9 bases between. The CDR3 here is CASSGPRYTGELFF. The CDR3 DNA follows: TGTGCCAGCAGTGGGCCTAGGTACACCGGGGAGCTGTTTTTT.

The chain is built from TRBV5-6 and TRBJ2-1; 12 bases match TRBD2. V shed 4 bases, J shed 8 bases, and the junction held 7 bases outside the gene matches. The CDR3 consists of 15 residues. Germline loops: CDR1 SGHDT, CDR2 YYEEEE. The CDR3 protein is CASSPLAGGRDEQFF. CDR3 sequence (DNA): TGTGCCAGCAGCCCCCTAGCGGGAGGGAGGGATGAGCAGTTCTTC.

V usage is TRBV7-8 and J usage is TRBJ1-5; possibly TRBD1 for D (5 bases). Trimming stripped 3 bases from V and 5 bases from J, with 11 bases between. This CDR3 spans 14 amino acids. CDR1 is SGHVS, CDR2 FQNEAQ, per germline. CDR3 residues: CASSFGGDHQPQHF. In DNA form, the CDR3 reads TGTGCCAGCAGCTTTGGAGGGGACCATCAGCCCCAGCATTTT. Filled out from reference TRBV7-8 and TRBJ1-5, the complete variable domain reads GAGVSQSPRYKVAKRGQDVALRCDPISGHVSLFWYQQALGQGPEFLTYFQNEAQLDKSGLPSDRFFAERPEGSVSTLKIQRTQQEDSAVYLCASSFGGDHQPQHFGDGTRLSIL.

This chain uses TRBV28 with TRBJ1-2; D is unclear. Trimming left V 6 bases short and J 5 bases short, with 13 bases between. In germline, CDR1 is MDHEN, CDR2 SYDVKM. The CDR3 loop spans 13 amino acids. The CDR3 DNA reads TGTGCCAGCAGACCCACGGCTTTTTATGGCTACACCTTC. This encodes CASRPTAFYGYTF.

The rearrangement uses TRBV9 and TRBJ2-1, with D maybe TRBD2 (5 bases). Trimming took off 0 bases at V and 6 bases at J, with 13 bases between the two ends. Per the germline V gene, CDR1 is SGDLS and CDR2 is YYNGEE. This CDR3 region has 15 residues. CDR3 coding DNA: TGTGCCAGCAGCGTAGGAGCGGCCCGTTTCAATGAGCAGTTCTTC. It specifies CASSVGAARFNEQFF.

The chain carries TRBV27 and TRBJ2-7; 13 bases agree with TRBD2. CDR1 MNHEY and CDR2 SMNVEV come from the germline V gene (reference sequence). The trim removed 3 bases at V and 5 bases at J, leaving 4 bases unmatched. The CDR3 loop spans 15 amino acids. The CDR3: CASSFTSGRVHEQYF. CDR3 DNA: TGTGCCAGCAGTTTTACTAGCGGGAGGGTCCACGAGCAGTACTTC.